Below, one T cell receptor beta chain is given with its context. Its antigen is not identified. The sample comes from a study of OX40 agonist ivuxolimab in advanced cancers. The overall study: Dose-escalation patients' cancers were hepatocellular carcinoma, melanoma, renal cell or head and neck cancer. Earlier treatment with anti-PD-1, anti-PD-L1 or anti-CTLA-4 was permitted, and roughly 42% had received some. Points from the study as a whole: At 0.1 to 3.0 mg/kg and by week 6, clonal expansion occurred in CD4+ and CD8+ blood T cells.

Profiling relied on immunoSEQ multiplex PCR, and the TCRdb table lists in-frame clones only, not all of them. The profile shows approximately 76,000 clones, approximately 83% of them singletons. The receptor was derived from an adult with an advanced solid tumor such as melanoma, head and neck, liver or kidney cancer. Specimen: CD4+ or CD8+ T cells sorted from blood, collected in a trial of the OX40 agonist ivuxolimab.

CDR3 sequence reads: CASSKAGPLFVQYF. The DNA for the CDR3 is TGTGCCAGCAGCAAAGCCGGCCCCCTTTTTGTTCAGTACTTC. The gene calls are TRBV21-1 and TRBJ2-4. TRBV21-1 is a recognized pseudogene. The CDR3 spans 14 residues.